This is a list of T cell receptor beta chains from one sample in a study of OX40 agonist ivuxolimab in advanced cancers. Sequencing used immunoSEQ multiplex PCR; TCRdb keeps in-frame clones, though not all of them. The sample has roughly 25,000 clones, over 60% seen once; the top ten hold about 18%. Specimen: CD4+ or CD8+ T cells sorted from blood, collected in a trial of the OX40 agonist ivuxolimab. These receptors were obtained from an adult with an advanced solid tumor such as melanoma, head and neck, liver or kidney cancer. The CDR3 runs from the conserved cysteine through the conserved F or W. The D gene is left open where the match is weak. Only part of the rows carry a size: once, few, many, or a class if the clone is expanded.

len: 12
d_gene: NA
abundance: few
j_gene: TRBJ1-5
v_gene: TRBV2
CDR3nt: TGTGCCAGCAGTCCACCAGGGGAGCCCCAGCATTTT
CDR3aa: CASSPPGEPQHF

len: 13
d_gene: NA
abundance: NA
j_gene: TRBJ1-4
v_gene: TRBV7-9
CDR3nt: TGTGCCAGCAGCTTAGGAGAGTATGAAAAACTGTTTTTT
CDR3aa: CASSLGEYEKLFF

len: 15
d_gene: NA
abundance: medium-sized
j_gene: TRBJ1-5
v_gene: TRBV30
CDR3nt: TGTGCCTGGAGTGTAGGGGGGGGCTCCTTTCAGCCCCAGCATTTT
CDR3aa: CAWSVGGGSFQPQHF

len: 13
d_gene: NA
abundance: NA
j_gene: TRBJ1-2
v_gene: TRBV5-4
CDR3nt: TGTGCCAGCAGCCTAGACAGTGCCTATGGCTACACCTTC
CDR3aa: CASSLDSAYGYTF

len: 15
d_gene: TRBD1
abundance: once
j_gene: TRBJ2-1
v_gene: TRBV5-8
CDR3nt: TGTGCCAGCAGCTTGGGACAGGGGCCTTACAATGAGCAGTTCTTC
CDR3aa: CASSLGQGPYNEQFF

len: 16
d_gene: NA
abundance: few
j_gene: TRBJ2-1
v_gene: TRBV11-2
CDR3nt: TGTGCCAGCAGCCTAGGTCGAGGGTTCCCCTACAATGAGCAGTTCTTC
CDR3aa: CASSLGRGFPYNEQFF

len: 13
d_gene: NA
abundance: few
j_gene: TRBJ2-7
v_gene: TRBV4-3
CDR3nt: TGCGCCAGCAGCCAGTTCAGAGGGTACGAGCAGTACTTC
CDR3aa: CASSQFRGYEQYF

len: 13
d_gene: NA
abundance: NA
j_gene: TRBJ2-7
v_gene: TRBV28
CDR3nt: TGTGCCAGCAGATATCAGGGAGGTTCCGAGCAGTACTTC
CDR3aa: CASRYQGGSEQYF

len: 15
d_gene: TRBD2
abundance: NA
j_gene: TRBJ2-1
v_gene: TRBV11-2
CDR3nt: TGTGCCAGCAGCGCCTTAGCGGGGGGCGGTAATGAGCAGTTCTTC
CDR3aa: CASSALAGGGNEQFF

len: 18
d_gene: TRBD1
abundance: few
j_gene: TRBJ2-1
v_gene: TRBV6-4
CDR3nt: TGTGCCAGCAGTGCCTCATCCCGACAGGGGACGAAATACAATGAGCAGTTCTTC
CDR3aa: CASSASSRQGTKYNEQFF

len: 16
d_gene: TRBD2
abundance: NA
j_gene: TRBJ2-3
v_gene: TRBV5-6
CDR3nt: TGTGCCAGCAGCTTGGAACTAGCGGGGGACACAGATACGCAGTATTTT
CDR3aa: CASSLELAGDTDTQYF

len: 13
d_gene: NA
abundance: NA
j_gene: TRBJ2-7
v_gene: TRBV30
CDR3nt: TGTGCCTGGAGTGTACTGCCCGGATACGAGCAGTACTTC
CDR3aa: CAWSVLPGYEQYF

len: 13
d_gene: NA
abundance: NA
j_gene: TRBJ2-7
v_gene: TRBV6-6
CDR3nt: TGTGCCAGCAGTTTAGGAGGGGCAGACGAGCAGTACTTC
CDR3aa: CASSLGGADEQYF

len: 12
d_gene: NA
abundance: NA
j_gene: TRBJ1-2
v_gene: TRBV7-3
CDR3nt: TGTGCCAGCAGCTCAGACAGCTATGGCTACACCTTC
CDR3aa: CASSSDSYGYTF

len: 11
d_gene: TRBD1
abundance: few
j_gene: TRBJ1-1
v_gene: TRBV11-2
CDR3nt: TGTGCCAGCAGCTTAAACAGGGGTGCTTTCTTT
CDR3aa: CASSLNRGAFF

len: 15
d_gene: NA
abundance: once
j_gene: TRBJ1-5
v_gene: TRBV6-1
CDR3nt: TGTGCCAGCAGTGGCAGGGCGTATAGCAATCAGCCCCAGCATTTT
CDR3aa: CASSGRAYSNQPQHF

len: 14
d_gene: TRBD1
abundance: NA
j_gene: TRBJ2-7
v_gene: TRBV2
CDR3nt: TGTGCCAGCAGTGACGGGACAGGGGCCACCGAGCAGTACTTC
CDR3aa: CASSDGTGATEQYF

len: 18
d_gene: NA
abundance: NA
j_gene: TRBJ1-5
v_gene: TRBV4-1
CDR3nt: TGCGCCAGCAGCCAAGAGGTAACAGGCTTCGATGGCAATCAGCCCCAGCATTTT
CDR3aa: CASSQEVTGFDGNQPQHF

len: 12
d_gene: NA
abundance: NA
j_gene: TRBJ2-7
v_gene: TRBV5-1
CDR3nt: TGCGCCAGCAGCTTGGTTGGGGGCGAGCAGTACTTC
CDR3aa: CASSLVGGEQYF

len: 16
d_gene: NA
abundance: NA
j_gene: TRBJ2-7
v_gene: TRBV15
CDR3nt: TGTGCCACCAGCAGATTCCGGGACGGAGAGGACTACGAGCAGTACTTC
CDR3aa: CATSRFRDGEDYEQYF

len: 12
d_gene: NA
abundance: few
j_gene: TRBJ2-1
v_gene: TRBV29-1
CDR3nt: TGCAGCGTTGAAGATCCAGGGCGGGGCGGGTTCTTC
CDR3aa: CSVEDPGRGGFF

len: 13
d_gene: NA
abundance: NA
j_gene: TRBJ1-1
v_gene: TRBV27
CDR3nt: TGTGCCAGCCGAAACGGCCCGGGCACTGAAGCTTTCTTT
CDR3aa: CASRNGPGTEAFF

len: 14
d_gene: NA
abundance: NA
j_gene: TRBJ1-2
v_gene: TRBV28
CDR3nt: TGTGCCAGCACCCTGGGACGGGCGTTGGGCGGCTACACCTTC
CDR3aa: CASTLGRALGGYTF

len: 16
d_gene: NA
abundance: NA
j_gene: TRBJ1-2
v_gene: TRBV4-1
CDR3nt: TGCGCCAGCAGCCAAATTGGGGACAACATCGGTTTTGGCTACACCTTC
CDR3aa: CASSQIGDNIGFGYTF

len: 17
d_gene: TRBD2
abundance: many
j_gene: TRBJ2-7
v_gene: TRBV9
CDR3nt: TGTGCCAGCAGCGAACTAGCGGGGCCGACCCGACCCTACGAGCAGTACTTC
CDR3aa: CASSELAGPTRPYEQYF

len: 14
d_gene: NA
abundance: hyperexpanded
j_gene: TRBJ1-6
v_gene: TRBV29-1
CDR3nt: TGCAGCGTTTCGCACGGAGGTGGGCTGTCACCCCTCCACTTT
CDR3aa: CSVSHGGGLSPLHF

len: 17
d_gene: TRBD2
abundance: NA
j_gene: TRBJ2-1
v_gene: TRBV11-3
CDR3nt: TGTGCCAGCAGCTTTGTCCGGACTAGCGCGTTTTACAATGAGCAGTTCTTC
CDR3aa: CASSFVRTSAFYNEQFF

len: 15
d_gene: NA
abundance: NA
j_gene: TRBJ2-1
v_gene: TRBV11-1
CDR3nt: TGTGCCAGCAGCCCTAACAGGGTGACAAGCAATGAGCAGTTCTTC
CDR3aa: CASSPNRVTSNEQFF

len: 15
d_gene: NA
abundance: NA
j_gene: TRBJ2-5
v_gene: TRBV7-2
CDR3nt: TGTGCCAGCAGCTTAGCAGGGTACGGTATAGAGACCCAGTACTTC
CDR3aa: CASSLAGYGIETQYF

len: 19
d_gene: TRBD2
abundance: NA
j_gene: TRBJ2-5
v_gene: TRBV7-2
CDR3nt: TGTGCCAGCAGCTTAGTGGTGGGCGTGACTAGCGGGGGCAAAGAGACCCAGTACTTC
CDR3aa: CASSLVVGVTSGGKETQYF

len: 18
d_gene: NA
abundance: NA
j_gene: TRBJ2-5
v_gene: TRBV2
CDR3nt: TGTGCCAGCAGTGAAGAATTGAGGGCCGGCACAATCCAAGAGACCCAGTACTTC
CDR3aa: CASSEELRAGTIQETQYF

len: 15
d_gene: TRBD1
abundance: NA
j_gene: TRBJ2-3
v_gene: TRBV6-5
CDR3nt: TGTGCCAGCAGTTACTCTGGACAGGGTTCCGATACGCAGTATTTT
CDR3aa: CASSYSGQGSDTQYF

len: 11
d_gene: NA
abundance: once
j_gene: TRBJ2-5
v_gene: TRBV6-1
CDR3nt: TGTGCCGCCGACGCAGGAGAGACCCAGTACTTC
CDR3aa: CAADAGETQYF

len: 14
d_gene: NA
abundance: NA
j_gene: TRBJ2-3
v_gene: TRBV30
CDR3nt: TGTGCCTGGGCCTTGATGGGGGGCACAGATACGCAGTATTTT
CDR3aa: CAWALMGGTDTQYF

len: 14
d_gene: NA
abundance: once
j_gene: TRBJ2-3
v_gene: TRBV7-8
CDR3nt: TGTGCCAGCAGCCGTTTCCGGGGGGCCGATACGCAGTATTTT
CDR3aa: CASSRFRGADTQYF

len: 14
d_gene: TRBD2
abundance: NA
j_gene: TRBJ2-1
v_gene: TRBV19
CDR3nt: TGTGCCAGTAGTATATCGGGGGGTAGGAATGAGCAGTTCTTC
CDR3aa: CASSISGGRNEQFF

len: 13
d_gene: NA
abundance: NA
j_gene: TRBJ2-1
v_gene: TRBV19
CDR3nt: TGTGCCAGTAGTATTTTTGTAACGAATGAGCAGTTCTTC
CDR3aa: CASSIFVTNEQFF

len: 15
d_gene: NA
abundance: few
j_gene: TRBJ2-2
v_gene: TRBV10-3
CDR3nt: TGTGCCATCAGTGAGTCGAACATCGCCACCGGGGAGCTGTTTTTT
CDR3aa: CAISESNIATGELFF

len: 13
d_gene: NA
abundance: NA
j_gene: TRBJ1-4
v_gene: TRBV30
CDR3nt: TGTGCCTGGAGTGTAGGACCTAATGAAAAACTGTTTTTT
CDR3aa: CAWSVGPNEKLFF

len: 15
d_gene: TRBD1
abundance: few
j_gene: TRBJ1-1
v_gene: TRBV7-3
CDR3nt: TGTGCCAGCAGCTTGACGGGACAGCCGAACACTGAAGCTTTCTTT
CDR3aa: CASSLTGQPNTEAFF

len: 15
d_gene: TRBD1
abundance: NA
j_gene: TRBJ2-5
v_gene: TRBV4-3
CDR3nt: TGCGCCAGCAGCCAGGGGACAGGGAAAATGGAGACCCAGTACTTC
CDR3aa: CASSQGTGKMETQYF

len: 17
d_gene: NA
abundance: few
j_gene: TRBJ2-1
v_gene: TRBV5-5
CDR3nt: TGTGCCAGCAGCTTAATTCCCGCCAGGGGCTCCTACAATGAGCAGTTCTTC
CDR3aa: CASSLIPARGSYNEQFF

len: 14
d_gene: NA
abundance: NA
j_gene: TRBJ1-1
v_gene: TRBV6-5
CDR3nt: TGTGCCAGCAGTTACGAGGCCCTAAACGCTGAAGCTTTCTTT
CDR3aa: CASSYEALNAEAFF

len: 12
d_gene: TRBD1
abundance: NA
j_gene: TRBJ2-7
v_gene: TRBV7-9
CDR3nt: TGTGCGGTGGACAGGGGTACCTACGAGCAGTACTTC
CDR3aa: CAVDRGTYEQYF

len: 12
d_gene: NA
abundance: NA
j_gene: TRBJ2-1
v_gene: TRBV13
CDR3nt: TGTGCCAGCAGCCTTACTAGAGATGAGCAGTTCTTC
CDR3aa: CASSLTRDEQFF

len: 12
d_gene: NA
abundance: medium-sized
j_gene: TRBJ2-2
v_gene: TRBV9
CDR3nt: TGTGCCAGCAGCGAGAACACCGGGGAGCTGTTTTTT
CDR3aa: CASSENTGELFF

len: 15
d_gene: TRBD1
abundance: NA
j_gene: TRBJ2-7
v_gene: TRBV23-1
CDR3nt: TGCGCCAGCAGTCAACTCGGCAGGGGGTGCGGCGAGCAGTACTTC
CDR3aa: CASSQLGRGCGEQYF

len: 15
d_gene: NA
abundance: once
j_gene: TRBJ2-1
v_gene: TRBV28
CDR3nt: TGTGCCAGCAGACCTGGACAGAGTTCCTACAATGAGCAGTTCTTC
CDR3aa: CASRPGQSSYNEQFF

len: 15
d_gene: TRBD2
abundance: NA
j_gene: TRBJ2-1
v_gene: TRBV9
CDR3nt: TGTGCCAGCAGCGCCGAGAGCGGGGGCTACAATGAGCAGTTCTTC
CDR3aa: CASSAESGGYNEQFF

len: 15
d_gene: TRBD2
abundance: NA
j_gene: TRBJ2-5
v_gene: TRBV9
CDR3nt: TGTGCCAGCAGCCCCGCGGGGGGGTATGACGAGACCCAGTACTTC
CDR3aa: CASSPAGGYDETQYF

len: 16
d_gene: NA
abundance: NA
j_gene: TRBJ1-2
v_gene: TRBV11-3
CDR3nt: TGTGCCAGCAGCTTAGACACCCCTGGGGGAACCTATGGCTACACCTTC
CDR3aa: CASSLDTPGGTYGYTF

len: 14
d_gene: NA
abundance: NA
j_gene: TRBJ2-3
v_gene: TRBV7-3
CDR3nt: TGTGCCAGCAGCTTAGAGCTAGTGGGGGATACGCAGTATTTT
CDR3aa: CASSLELVGDTQYF

len: 13
d_gene: NA
abundance: NA
j_gene: TRBJ2-2
v_gene: TRBV2
CDR3nt: TGTGCCAGCAGGACAGGGAACACCGGGGAGCTGTTTTTT
CDR3aa: CASRTGNTGELFF

len: 14
d_gene: TRBD2
abundance: few
j_gene: TRBJ2-1
v_gene: TRBV5-1
CDR3nt: TGCGCCACCTCGTCCGGGGGGGGAGGCAATGAGCAGTTCTTC
CDR3aa: CATSSGGGGNEQFF

len: 18
d_gene: NA
abundance: NA
j_gene: TRBJ2-6
v_gene: TRBV9
CDR3nt: TGTGCCAGCAGACCAGGGTCATCACCTCTATCTGGGGCCAACGTCCTGACTTTC
CDR3aa: CASRPGSSPLSGANVLTF